Included here is one T cell receptor (beta chain) sequence, with context. This CDR3 is missing its conserved last phenylalanine or tryptophan, likely due to a read error. The data stem from a study of tumor and adjacent non-tumor tissue in lung cancer. Germline CDR1 reads SQVTM; CDR2 reads ANQGSEA. CDR3 length: 9 residues. Three rounds of nested PCR, following a modified ARM-PCR protocol, produced the TCRbeta library. TCRdb itself ran the multiplex PCR reads through MiXCR, one entry per CDR3 protein. Among 68,000 or so distinct CDR3 sequences, 55% to 70% were seen once, and the ten largest hold just over 20%. The template was RNA from unsorted bulk tissue. Newly diagnosed lung cancer patients had thoracic surgery in China, August–late 2014, without prior chemotherapy.

The sample consisted of lung tumor tissue. V usage is TRBV29-1 and J usage is TRBJ2-1; the D is unclear. This clonotype originated in a man aged 45 to 65 with non-small cell lung cancer. Here the CDR3 DNA reads TGCAGCATTGACAATGAGCAGTTCTTA. It is translated as CSIDNEQFL.